These 18 T cell receptor beta chains originate from one sample sequenced in a study of blood T cell repertoires in COVID-19. Clones were sequenced by immunoSEQ multiplex PCR, and TCRdb holds only the in-frame ones, with some missing. The table lists 140,000 to 150,000 clones, about 89% of them singletons. Sequenced input: peripheral blood. Every receptor here comes from a man in his 60s with active or convalescent COVID-19.

The chain couples TRBV6-5 to TRBJ2-3, with 7 bases fitting TRBD2. In germline, CDR1 is MNHEY, CDR2 SVGAGI. There are 14 residues in the CDR3. V was pared by 10 bases and J by 0 bases, with 7 bases of the junction left unmatched. Here the CDR3 reads CATKTGGSTDTQYF. The CDR3 nucleotides read TGTGCCACTAAAACCGGGGGGAGCACAGATACGCAGTATTTT.

This clone has more than one count but fewer than ten. V gene TRBV5-1 combines with J gene TRBJ2-1; 7 nucleotides agree with TRBD1. After removal of 3 bases from V and 2 bases from J, the junction contained 5 bases not matched to a gene. CDR1 is SGHRS and CDR2 is YFSETQ in the germline V gene. The CDR3 totals 15 residues. CDR3 coding DNA: TGCGCCAGCAGCTCCCGACAGGGACCCTACAATGAGCAGTTCTTC. It codes for CASSSRQGPYNEQFF.

This clone was recorded only once. The chain has TRBV19 and TRBJ2-7, with D perhaps matching TRBD1 (7 bases). V was shortened by 5 bases and J by 4 bases, with 39 bases between the two germline ends. The CDR3 totals 22 residues. The V gene's germline CDR1 is LNHDA and CDR2 SQIVND (reference sequence). As DNA, the CDR3 is TGTGCCAGTAGTCCAGCTGGGGAGGACAGGCCCCCCTCGCCGTTCCCGCATTACGAGCAGTACTTC. It translates to CASSPAGEDRPPSPFPHYEQYF.

The chain employs TRBV3-1 (or the pseudogene TRBV3-2) and TRBJ1-6; D is perhaps TRBD1 (5 bases). Trimming shortened V by 0 bases and J by 6 bases, and 9 bases separated the two germline ends. CDR3 length equals 15 residues. CDR1 is LGHDT, CDR2 YNNKEL, per germline (reference sequence). In nucleotides, the CDR3 is TGTGCCAGCAGCCAAGATGGGGCCCTTAATTCACCCCTCCACTTT. Its protein product is CASSQDGALNSPLHF.

This clone appeared a single time. V usage is TRBV30 and J usage is TRBJ2-7; 12 positions match TRBD2. Unmatched junction bases numbered 6, after V lost 5 bases and J lost 4 bases. The CDR3 has 14 amino acids. The germline V gene has CDR1 GTSNPN and CDR2 SVGIG (reference sequence). The CDR3 here is CAWGGLAGSYEQYF. CDR3 DNA sequence: TGTGCCTGGGGAGGACTAGCGGGGAGTTACGAGCAGTACTTC.

The genes are TRBV7-9 and TRBJ2-1, with a tentative D call TRBD1 (5 bases). Germline lookup yields CDR1 SEHNR and CDR2 FQNEAQ (reference sequence). The CDR3 has 17 amino acids. V gave up 1 base and J gave up 2 bases, with 15 bases separating them. CDR3 in amino acids: CASSLGANQGTYNEQFF. CDR3 DNA: TGTGCCAGCAGCTTAGGGGCTAACCAGGGTACCTACAATGAGCAGTTCTTC.

V and J are TRBV18 and TRBJ2-7, with 7 positions matching TRBD1. The CDR3 consists of 14 residues. Germline CDR1 is KGHSH and CDR2 is LQKENI. The trim removed 3 bases at V and 4 bases at J, leaving 6 bases unmatched. CDR3 in DNA: TGTGCCAGCTCACCCCCGGACAGGATGTACGAGCAGTACTTC. Protein: CASSPPDRMYEQYF. Combining the CDR3 with reference TRBV18 and TRBJ2-7 gives the whole variable domain NAGVMQNPRHLVRRRGQEARLRCSPMKGHSHVYWYRQLPEEGLKFMVYLQKENIIDESGMPKERFSAEFPKEGPSILRIQQVVRGDSAAYFCASSPPDRMYEQYFGPGTRLTVT.

The chain is built from TRBV18 and TRBJ1-2; D possibly corresponds to TRBD1 (5 bases). Germline assignment: CDR1 KGHSH and CDR2 LQKENI. CDR3 length: 16 amino acids. The ends were cut back, 1 base at V and 4 bases at J, with 16 bases in the middle. The CDR3 coding sequence is TGTGCCAGCTCACCACAGACTGCAGGGCTTGGCTATGGCTACACCTTC. It encodes CASSPQTAGLGYGYTF.

The V call is TRBV5-1, the J call TRBJ1-2; 12 bases are shared with TRBD1. The CDR3 has 16 residues. The junction had 11 bases not matched to a gene; V was cut back by 4 bases and J by 7 bases. The germline V gene encodes CDR1 SGHRS and CDR2 YFSETQ. The CDR3, as DNA: TGCGCCAGCAGCGCGGACTCGGGACAGGGGGCAGGTGGCTACACCTTC. Translated: CASSADSGQGAGGYTF.

This clone was observed once. The chain employs TRBV6-5 and TRBJ2-7; 8 bases map to TRBD1. The CDR3 runs to 14 residues. CDR1 is MNHEY, CDR2 SVGAGI, per germline. V trimming: 4 bases; J trimming: 3 bases; junction bases outside the gene matches: 5. CDR3 region: CASSSAGGFYEQYF. The CDR3 DNA reads as TGTGCCAGCAGTTCGGCAGGGGGCTTCTACGAGCAGTACTTC.

The chain recombines TRBV27 with TRBJ1-1; D unclear. The germline CDR1 and CDR2 sequences are MNHEY and SMNVEV (reference sequence). The CDR3 is 15 amino acids. V lost 4 bases and J 1 base, leaving 13 bases between the germline ends. The CDR3 bases are TGTGCCAGCAGTTCCAGGCCGGATGGGAACACTGAAGCTTTCTTT. Translating gives CASSSRPDGNTEAFF.

This clone was counted a few times. The chain links TRBV4-3 to TRBJ2-4; a weak D match, TRBD2 (7 bases). V dropped 0 bases and J dropped 7 bases, with 22 bases sitting between them. Germline CDR1 is LGHNA and CDR2 is YSLEER. This CDR3 spans 18 amino acids. In DNA form, the CDR3 reads TGCGCCAGCAGCCAAGATGGGGGCGGGGGAAATTTGGTTAACATTCAGTACTTC. Translating it yields CASSQDGGGGNLVNIQYF.

DNA for the CDR3: TGTGCCAGTACCTCCGTTGGAGGGGTGACCGAAGCTTTCTTT. This gives the protein CASTSVGGVTEAFF. The chain combines TRBV19 with TRBJ1-1, with D perhaps TRBD1 (5 bases). CDR3 size: 14 residues. V was pared by 7 bases and J by 8 bases, with 20 bases between. Looked up from germline, CDR1 is LNHDA and CDR2 is SQIVND (reference sequence).

This chain uses TRBV4-2 with TRBJ1-1; D ambiguous. The CDR3 consists of 16 residues. With 2 bases removed from V and 3 bases from J, the gap between germline ends came to 16 bases. The V gene's germline CDR1 is LGHNA and CDR2 YNFKEQ. The CDR3 DNA reads as TGTGCCAGCAGCCAAACCCGGAACTACCGGGACACTGAAGCTTTCTTT. This sequence encodes CASSQTRNYRDTEAFF.

This clone has just a few counts. The chain recombines TRBV4-2 with TRBJ1-2; 7 bases are shared with TRBD1. The CDR3 runs 15 residues. Germline CDR1 LGHNA, CDR2 YNFKEQ. V was pared by 4 bases and J by 2 bases, with 7 bases of the junction left unmatched. The CDR3 DNA sequence: TGTGCCAGCAGCCCCGACAGGGCAGGGAACTATGGCTACACCTTC. Translation gives CASSPDRAGNYGYTF.

With respect to this clone: Mismatch with germline at one junction end may stem from a read error. This chain links TRBV3-1 (or the pseudogene TRBV3-2) with TRBJ1-2; 11 bases map to TRBD1. Germline CDR1 and CDR2: LGHDT and YNNKEL (reference sequence). CDR3 length: 12 amino acids. CDR3 sequence (DNA): TGTGCCAGCAGCCCCGGACAGGGGGCCTCTCACTTC. It codes for CASSPGQGASHF.

The chain recombines TRBV19 with TRBJ1-1; TRBD1 agrees at 7 bases. J lost 0 bases, V lost 2 bases, and 6 bases had no gene match. Germline CDR1 LNHDA, CDR2 SQIVND (reference sequence). The CDR3 is 16 residues long. CDR3 residues: CASSILPGTVNTEAFF. The CDR3 region has the DNA TGTGCCAGTAGTATACTGCCCGGGACAGTGAACACTGAAGCTTTCTTT. Looking up the rest from reference TRBV19 and TRBJ1-1 gives the full variable domain: DGGITQSPKYLFRKEGQNVTLSCEQNLNHDAMYWYRQDPGQGLRLIYYSQIVNDFQKGDIAEGYSVSREKKESFPLTVTSAQKNPTAFYLCASSILPGTVNTEAFFGQGTRLTVV.

The chain employs TRBV10-3 and TRBJ2-2; 7 bases line up with TRBD1. V lost 4 bases and J lost 4; bases outside the gene matches: 3. Germline V lookup: CDR1 ENHRY, CDR2 SYGVKD. The CDR3 covers 14 residues. CDR3 residues: CAISGGTVTGELFF. In nucleotides, the CDR3 is TGTGCCATCAGTGGTGGGACAGTCACCGGGGAGCTGTTTTTT.